Following are 20 T cell receptor beta chains from one sample sequenced in a study of response to subunit inactivated influenza vaccine. TCRdb redid the calling of the RT-PCR reads with MiXCR, one entry per CDR3 protein. The table includes roughly 650,000 distinct CDR3 sequences, approximately 15% detected once. The material sequenced was PBMCs from blood, taken approximately 12 days after vaccination. These receptors were collected from a man aged 50-59 years who received an inactivated influenza vaccine.

The chain employs TRBV29-1 and TRBJ2-5, with D hard to call. This CDR3 has 15 amino acids. Germline V CDR1 and CDR2: SQVTM, ANQGSEA. With 4 bases removed from V and 3 bases from J, the gap between germline ends came to 18 bases. CDR3 nucleotides: TGCAGCGTTGTACGTTGGGCCTTACCAGAAGAGACCCAGTACTTC. Translating gives CSVVRWALPEETQYF.

The chain joins TRBV15 to TRBJ2-2; 7 bases align to TRBD2. Per germline, CDR1 LNHNV and CDR2 YYDKDF (reference sequence). The trim removed 0 bases at V and 5 bases at J, leaving 6 bases unmatched. CDR3 size: 16 residues. CDR3 nucleotide sequence: TGTGCCACCAGCAGAGATTTGGCGGGAGTTACCGGGGAGCTGTTTTTT. Translation: CATSRDLAGVTGELFF. Variable domain in full (rest from reference TRBV15 and TRBJ2-2): DAMVIQNPRYQVTQFGKPVTLSCSQTLNHNVMYWYQQKSSQAPKLLFHYYDKDFNNEADTPDNFQSRRPNTSFCFLDIRSPGLGDTAMYLCATSRDLAGVTGELFFGEGSRLTVL.

In DNA form, the CDR3 reads TGCGCCAGCAGGGATAGCGGGGACCCGGATACGCAGTATTTT. It specifies CASRDSGDPDTQYF. The V call is TRBV10-1, the J call TRBJ2-3; 8 nucleotides match TRBD2. The germline gives CDR1 WNHNN, CDR2 SYGVQD (reference sequence). The V segment lost 6 bases and the J segment 6 bases; nucleotides outside the gene matches: 8. The CDR3 covers 14 residues.

This clonotype has a handful of counts. This chain connects TRBV12-3 or TRBV12-4 to TRBJ2-5, with D possibly being TRBD1 (5 bases). V gave up 6 bases and J gave up 4 bases, with 12 bases separating them. This CDR3 spans 13 amino acids. The CDR3 nucleotides are TGTGCCAGCAGCCAGACAGTGGGAGAGACCCAGTACTTC. It specifies CASSQTVGETQYF.

This clonotype was detected a few times. The V call is TRBV29-1, the J call TRBJ1-1; D is uncertain. V shed 4 bases and J shed 0 bases, with 9 bases lying between them. The CDR3 is 13 amino acids. Germline CDR1 is SQVTM and CDR2 is ANQGSEA. The CDR3: CSVAKGLNTEAFF. CDR3 nucleotides: TGCAGCGTTGCCAAAGGGTTGAACACTGAAGCTTTCTTT.

The chain joins TRBV11-1 to TRBJ2-1; 11 nucleotides match TRBD2. V gave up 6 bases and J gave up 7 bases; unmatched junction bases: 11. The CDR3 has 16 residues. Germline CDR1 SGHAT, CDR2 FQDESV (reference sequence). The CDR3 protein is CASSRRGTSGPNEQFF. In DNA form, the CDR3 reads TGTGCCAGCAGTCGGAGGGGGACTAGCGGCCCAAATGAGCAGTTCTTC.

The CDR3 DNA is TGTGCCAGCAGCTTGGCCCTAGCGGGAGTCTCCGGGGAGCTGTTTTTT. Translating gives CASSLALAGVSGELFF. V and J are TRBV11-1 and TRBJ2-2; 10 nucleotides match TRBD2. The CDR3 covers 16 residues. Germline assignment: CDR1 SGHAT and CDR2 FQDESV (reference sequence). The J segment lost 6 bases and the V segment lost 3 bases, leaving 7 bases of the junction unmatched. Combining the CDR3 with reference TRBV11-1 and TRBJ2-2 gives the whole variable domain EAEVAQSPRYKITEKSQAVAFWCDPISGHATLYWYRQILGQGPELLVQFQDESVVDDSQLPKDRFSAERLKGVDSTLKIQPAELGDSAMYLCASSLALAGVSGELFFGEGSRLTVL.

This clonotype was counted a few times. The chain has TRBV15 and TRBJ2-7; weak D call: TRBD2 (6 bases). CDR1 and CDR2 from the germline V gene are LNHNV and YYDKDF (reference sequence). V was pared by 0 bases and J by 3 bases, with 9 bases between. The CDR3 extends over 14 amino acids. CDR3 loop: CATSREGGIYEQYF. CDR3 DNA: TGTGCCACCAGCAGAGAGGGGGGTATCTACGAGCAGTACTTC. The full variable domain, in which reference TRBV15 and TRBJ2-7 provide the parts outside the CDR3, is DAMVIQNPRYQVTQFGKPVTLSCSQTLNHNVMYWYQQKSSQAPKLLFHYYDKDFNNEADTPDNFQSRRPNTSFCFLDIRSPGLGDTAMYLCATSREGGIYEQYFGPGTRLTVT.

CDR3 amino acids: CASSSPGTSTQYF. The CDR3, as DNA: TGTGCCAGCAGTTCTCCAGGGACGAGTACGCAGTATTTT. This chain uses TRBV6-5 with TRBJ2-3; the D gene could be TRBD1 or TRBD2 (5 bases each). Germline V CDR1 and CDR2: MNHEY, SVGAGI. This CDR3 comprises 13 residues. V gave up 4 bases and J gave up 8 bases, with 13 bases separating them.

This clonotype appeared many times. This chain joins TRBV6-2 or TRBV6-3 and TRBJ1-1; D is possibly TRBD1 (5 bases). Germline V gives CDR1 MNHEY, CDR2 SVGEGT. V dropped 2 bases and J dropped 4 bases, with 14 bases sitting between them. This CDR3 contains 15 residues. CDR3 bases: TGTGCCAGCAGTTACAATCAGGGTGTGGGCACTGAAGCTTTCTTT. This codes for CASSYNQGVGTEAFF.

The chain couples TRBV20-1 to TRBJ2-1; 8 nucleotides agree with TRBD2. The germline V gene encodes CDR1 DFQATT and CDR2 SNEGSKA (reference sequence). The CDR3 runs 16 residues. Trimming took 6 bases from V and 4 from J; bases not matched to a gene: 14. DNA for the CDR3: TGCAGTGCCCCCGGCACGATGGGCGGGGGGTACAATGAGCAGTTCTTC. Encoded protein: CSAPGTMGGGYNEQFF.

This chain links TRBV7-9 with TRBJ2-1; D possibly corresponds to TRBD2 (6 bases). Trimming pared 1 base from V and 7 bases from J, leaving 11 bases between. Per the germline V gene, CDR1 is SEHNR and CDR2 is FQNEAQ (reference sequence). The CDR3 contains 14 residues. The CDR3 nucleotides read TGTGCCAGCAGCTTAGAGACTAGGGGTAATGAGCAGTTCTTC. Protein: CASSLETRGNEQFF. Supplemented by reference TRBV7-9 and TRBJ2-1, the full variable domain reads DTGVSQNPRHKITKRGQNVTFRCDPISEHNRLYWYRQTLGQGPEFLTYFQNEAQLEKSRLLSDRFSAERPKGSFSTLEIQRTEQGDSAMYLCASSLETRGNEQFFGPGTRLTVL.

The chain joins TRBV29-1 to TRBJ2-7; 8 bases fit TRBD2. Unmatched junction bases numbered 2, after V lost 1 base and J lost 0 bases. Germline V lookup: CDR1 SQVTM, CDR2 ANQGSEA. The CDR3 sequence is 14 residues long. CDR3 nucleotides: TGCAGCGTTGAAGCGGGGGGGTCCTCCTACGAGCAGTACTTC. Translation gives CSVEAGGSSYEQYF.

The rearrangement links TRBV29-1 to TRBJ2-3; 7 bases match TRBD2. Germline values: CDR1 SQVTM, CDR2 ANQGSEA. The V and J ends lost 4 bases and 4 bases, in that order; junction bases with no gene match: 8. CDR3 length: 14 amino acids. CDR3 loop: CSVGRGSLSDTQYF. The CDR3 region has the DNA TGCAGCGTTGGCCGCGGGAGCTTGTCAGATACGCAGTATTTT.

The chain recombines TRBV7-3 with TRBJ2-1; D may be TRBD1 (6 bases). This CDR3 has 15 amino acids. CDR1 is SGHTA and CDR2 is FQGTGA in the germline V gene. V lost 4 bases to trimming and J lost 0 bases, with 10 bases between them. CDR3: CASSSQGFSYNEQFF. The CDR3 DNA is TGTGCCAGCAGCTCCCAGGGGTTCTCCTACAATGAGCAGTTCTTC.

The V call is TRBV20-1, the J call TRBJ1-2; possible D gene TRBD1, 5 bases. The CDR3 has 17 residues. Trimming cost V 0 bases and J 2 bases, with 19 bases left between them. CDR1 and CDR2 (germline): DFQATT, SNEGSKA (reference sequence). For the CDR3, the DNA is TGCAGTGCTAGAGAATCAGGGACCCAAACCCAAAACTATGGCTACACCTTC. It codes for CSARESGTQTQNYGYTF.

The V and J genes are TRBV6-1 and TRBJ1-2; 8 nucleotides agree with TRBD1. The CDR3 contains 17 residues. V lost 7 bases to trimming and J lost 8 bases; unmatched junction nucleotides: 21. Germline CDR1 reads MNHNS; CDR2 reads SASEGT. The CDR3 loop is CASNTNRDRRRSGGYTF. The CDR3 coding sequence is TGTGCCAGCAATACTAACCGGGACAGGAGACGGAGCGGAGGCTACACCTTC.

In its sample, this clonotype was seen a few times. J is TRBJ1-4 and V is TRBV5-1, with TRBD1 identical over 9 bases. From germline, CDR1 is SGHRS and CDR2 YFSETQ. The trim removed 4 bases at V and 8 bases at J, leaving 6 bases unmatched. The CDR3 is made up of 14 amino acids. DNA for the CDR3: TGCGCCAGCAGCACGGGACAGGGAATCGAAAAACTGTTTTTT. Translation gives CASSTGQGIEKLFF.

The sample holds one count of this clonotype. The J gene is TRBJ2-7, the V gene TRBV10-3, with 14 bases aligning to TRBD2. V gave up 4 bases and J gave up 0 bases; unmatched junction bases: 5. Germline assignment: CDR1 ENHRY and CDR2 SYGVKD. The CDR3 loop spans 17 amino acids. The CDR3 is CAISGLAGGLSSYEQYF. The CDR3 DNA reads TGTGCCATCAGTGGACTAGCGGGAGGGCTGAGCTCCTACGAGCAGTACTTC.

Only a few counts were recorded for this clonotype. CDR3 sequence: CASRGGQGDAHSGNTIYF. In nucleotides, the CDR3 is TGTGCCAGCAGGGGAGGACAGGGCGATGCCCACTCTGGAAACACCATATATTTT. The chain is built from TRBV6-1 and TRBJ1-3, with 8 positions matching TRBD1. Germline V gene data show CDR1 as MNHNS and CDR2 as SASEGT. The CDR3 has 18 residues. J was trimmed by 0 bases and V by 6 bases; bases with no gene match: 13.